The clone carrying this TCR beta chain was detected many times. Its antigen remains unknown. One entry per CDR3 protein, called by TCRdb with MiXCR from the PCR reads. The table shows about 500,000 distinct CDR3 sequences, with roughly 23% occurring only once. The data were taken from a study of molecular identifiers for immune sequencing clone quantification. Study-wide background: With replicates, the RNA of roughly 20,000 or 100,000 naive CD8 cells was split five ways and four were sequenced.

Study outcomes and limitations: Whereas naive cells kept under 1% of molecules in clones above 20 RNA copies, such clones held over 98% in effectors.

Germline lookup yields CDR1 SGHAT and CDR2 FQNNGV. The CDR3 runs to 13 residues. V lost 1 base and J lost 1, with 5 bases in between. The authors gated naive CD8 T cells as CD8+CD4-CCR7+CD45RA+ for sorting. The chain combines TRBV11-2 with TRBJ2-7; unclear D gene. The clonotype was recovered from a human donor in good health. Some libraries in this study had Jurkat cell RNA spiked in. Specimen: naive CD8+ T cells from blood, with Jurkat cell RNA spiked in. Sample subset: FACS-sorted CD8+CD4-CCR7+CD45RA+ naive T cells. The CDR3 DNA sequence: TGTGCCAGCAGCTTAGGCCCATCCTACGAGCAGTACTTC. Its translation: CASSLGPSYEQYF.